These 27 T cell receptor beta chains originate from one sample sequenced in a study of blood T cell repertoires in COVID-19. Generated by immunoSEQ multiplex PCR, the TCRdb table keeps only in-frame clones and is missing some. The sample comprises approximately 190,000 clones, roughly four fifths of which are singletons, and 6.9% rests with the top ten. Sequenced input: peripheral blood. The receptors originated from a human donor with acute or convalescent COVID-19. The donor label of this sample is uncertain.

V is TRBV6-2 or TRBV6-3 and J is TRBJ2-3, with D possibly being TRBD2 (5 bases). Germline-derived CDR1 and CDR2 are MNHEY and SVGEGT. The V end lost 4 bases, the J end lost 2 bases, and 10 bases lay between the germline ends. This CDR3 region has 14 residues. In DNA, the CDR3 is TGTGCCAGCAGTTCGGACTGGCTCACAGATACGCAGTATTTT. As protein: CASSSDWLTDTQYF.

This clone showed up just a few times. This sequence joins TRBV7-9 and TRBJ1-1; TRBD1 matches at 7 bases. The CDR3 is 12 amino acids. V gave up 3 bases and J gave up 8 bases; unmatched junction bases: 3. CDR1 and CDR2 from the germline V gene are SEHNR and FQNEAQ (reference sequence). The CDR3 nucleotides are TGTGCCAGCAGCTTGGGGGACAGCGAAGCTTTCTTT. Translation: CASSLGDSEAFF.

The J gene is TRBJ2-3, the V gene TRBV27; 8 positions match TRBD1. The J segment lost 1 base and the V segment lost 2 bases, leaving 11 bases of the junction unmatched. This CDR3 is 18 amino acids long. Germline CDR1 MNHEY, CDR2 SMNVEV (reference sequence). The CDR3 region has the DNA TGTGCCAGCAGTTTAGTTCTGCAGGGGGCAACACGCACAGATACGCAGTATTTT. Protein product: CASSLVLQGATRTDTQYF.

This chain joins TRBV7-2 and TRBJ1-5; 11 positions match TRBD1. With 5 bases clipped from V and 4 bases from J, the junction kept 4 bases outside the gene matches. Germline CDR1 SGHTA, CDR2 FQGNSA. This CDR3 has 15 amino acids. CDR3 bases: TGTGCCAGCAGCATGGACAGGGGGCTTAATCAGCCCCAGCATTTT. This gives the protein CASSMDRGLNQPQHF.

The table lists this clone with a count of one. V gene TRBV27 combines with J gene TRBJ2-1; 11 bases are shared with TRBD2. The CDR3 sequence is 17 residues long. Germline CDR1 is MNHEY and CDR2 is SMNVEV (reference sequence). With 3 bases clipped from V and 1 base from J, the junction kept 5 bases outside the gene matches. CDR3 DNA sequence: TGTGCCAGCAGTTTTATAGCGGGAGGGCCTTCCTACAATGAGCAGTTCTTC. As protein: CASSFIAGGPSYNEQFF.

V usage is TRBV7-7 and J usage is TRBJ1-3, with D possibly being TRBD1 (6 bases). The CDR3 spans 13 residues. Trimming took 10 bases from V and 6 from J, leaving 16 bases between them. Germline V gene sequence: CDR1 SSHAT, CDR2 FNYEAQ (reference sequence). The CDR3 nucleotides read TGTGCCATCCGGACAGAGACGGAAAACACCATATATTTT. Translated, it gives CAIRTETENTIYF. Complete variable domain (other parts from reference TRBV7-7 and TRBJ1-3): GAGVSQSPRYKVTKRGQDVTLRCDPISSHATLYWYQQALGQGPEFLTYFNYEAQPDKSGLPSDRFSAERPEGSISTLTIQRTEQRDSAMYRCAIRTETENTIYFGEGSWLTVV.

This chain uses TRBV18 with TRBJ1-1; TRBD1 agrees at 8 bases. In germline, CDR1 is KGHSH, CDR2 LQKENI. Trimming cost V 5 bases and J 4 bases; bases outside gene matches: 9. This CDR3 comprises 15 residues. CDR3 nucleotides: TGTGCCAGCTCATCAAGGACAGGGCTGGGCACTGAAGCTTTCTTT. Protein: CASSSRTGLGTEAFF.

The chain joins TRBV6-5 to TRBJ2-2; D might be TRBD2 (5 bases). V lost 7 bases and J lost 8, with 20 bases in between. Germline V lookup: CDR1 MNHEY, CDR2 SVGAGI. CDR3 length: 15 residues. The DNA of the CDR3 is TGTGCCAGCACCAAAACCCCCCGTCGGGGAGGGGAGCTGTTTTTT. Protein: CASTKTPRRGGELFF.

The chain carries TRBV7-2 and TRBJ2-5; 8 positions match TRBD2. Per germline, CDR1 SGHTA and CDR2 FQGNSA. J lost 5 bases, V lost 1 base, and 6 bases had no gene match. The CDR3 length is 15 residues. The CDR3 nucleotides read TGTGCCAGCAGCTTAGTAAGAGCGGGAGACGAGACCCAGTACTTC. Translation: CASSLVRAGDETQYF.

In this sample, this clone turned up once. This rearrangement joins TRBV25-1 to TRBJ2-2, with D hard to call. V was clipped by 6 bases and J by 2 bases, with 13 bases between them. The CDR3 is made up of 15 amino acids. Germline CDR1 reads MGHDK; CDR2 reads SYGVNS. This CDR3 reads CASSEVRGNTGELFF. CDR3 bases: TGTGCCAGCAGCGAAGTTCGCGGAAACACCGGGGAGCTGTTTTTT.

The chain links TRBV5-1 to TRBJ1-1; D perhaps matches TRBD1 (5 bases). V was cut by 2 bases and J by 5 bases, with 10 bases left in between. There are 13 residues in the CDR3. Germline assignment: CDR1 SGHRS and CDR2 YFSETQ. The CDR3 DNA reads as TGCGCCAGCAGCTTAGACCAGGGAACTGAAGCTTTCTTT. Translation: CASSLDQGTEAFF.

The CDR3 sequence is CASNSAGLANNEQFF. The CDR3, as DNA: TGTGCCAGCAACTCGGCCGGACTAGCGAACAATGAGCAGTTCTTC. The V gene is TRBV9, the J gene TRBJ2-1; TRBD2 agrees at 9 bases. Germline V lookup: CDR1 SGDLS, CDR2 YYNGEE. J gave up 5 bases and V 6 bases, and 9 bases lay outside the gene matches. The CDR3 has 15 amino acids.

The gene calls are TRBV18 and TRBJ2-1; 7 nucleotides agree with TRBD2. Trimming cost V 6 bases and J 10 bases; bases outside gene matches: 12. Germline V gene sequence: CDR1 KGHSH, CDR2 LQKENI. The CDR3 has 14 amino acids. CDR3 sequence: CASSPGLKNLEQFF. CDR3 in DNA: TGTGCCAGCTCGCCGGGACTAAAGAACCTAGAGCAGTTCTTC.

The V and J genes are TRBV18 and TRBJ1-1; D gene ambiguous. This CDR3 comprises 13 residues. V was pared by 2 bases and J by 6 bases, with 10 bases between. CDR1 KGHSH and CDR2 LQKENI come from the germline V gene. The CDR3 DNA is TGTGCCAGCTCACCATATGACGGAGCTGAAGCTTTCTTT. Translation gives CASSPYDGAEAFF.

The chain carries TRBV6-5 and TRBJ1-6, with 10 positions matching TRBD1. The germline CDR1 and CDR2 sequences are MNHEY and SVGAGI. Losses at the gene ends were 6 bases for V and 7 bases for J; bases not matched to a gene: 0. This CDR3 comprises 13 residues. CDR3 loop: CASRDRGNSPLHF. Written as DNA, the CDR3 is TGTGCCAGCAGGGACAGGGGGAATTCACCCCTCCACTTT.

The chain joins TRBV5-6 to TRBJ2-1, with a possible D match to TRBD2 (6 bases). CDR1 SGHDT and CDR2 YYEEEE come from the germline V gene. The CDR3 covers 16 residues. V was trimmed by 4 bases and J by 9 bases, leaving 23 bases between them. CDR3 loop: CASSLRLVTASTEQFF. Written as DNA, the CDR3 is TGTGCCAGCAGCCTTAGACTAGTGACGGCCTCGACTGAGCAGTTCTTC.

V usage is TRBV24-1 and J usage is TRBJ2-1, with a weak D call TRBD2 (6 bases). V was pared by 1 base and J by 7 bases, with 10 bases between. Germline V CDR1 and CDR2: KGHDR, SFDVKD. The CDR3 is 14 amino acids. CDR3 region: CATSDFVGRNEQFF. The CDR3 region has the DNA TGTGCCACCAGTGATTTTGTGGGGAGGAATGAGCAGTTCTTC.

V is TRBV18 and J is TRBJ2-6; 11 bases agree with TRBD1. Trimming cost V 6 bases and J 0 bases; bases outside gene matches: 7. This CDR3 has 18 residues. Germline V gene data show CDR1 as KGHSH and CDR2 as LQKENI. This CDR3 is CASSPGQGGFSGANVLTF. The CDR3 DNA is TGTGCCAGCTCCCCGGGACAGGGGGGATTCTCTGGGGCCAACGTCCTGACTTTC.

J is TRBJ2-1 and V is TRBV29-1; D might be TRBD2 (5 bases). Germline V gene lookup returns CDR1 SQVTM and CDR2 ANQGSEA. The CDR3 contains 10 residues. V lost 7 bases, J lost 6 bases, and 7 bases lay in between. As DNA, the CDR3 is TGCAGCGGAAGCGGCAATGAGCAGTTCTTC. It specifies CSGSGNEQFF.

The CDR3 DNA reads as TGTGCCTGGAGCGAGAGCGCCCATGAAAAACTGTTTTTT. Translated, it gives CAWSESAHEKLFF. The chain links TRBV30 to TRBJ1-4; D is ambiguous. The CDR3 spans 13 residues. Per the germline V gene, CDR1 is GTSNPN and CDR2 is SVGIG (reference sequence). The V end lost 3 bases, the J end lost 6 bases, and 11 bases lay between the germline ends.

This sequence joins TRBV9 and TRBJ1-2; no clear D gene. Germline lookup yields CDR1 SGDLS and CDR2 YYNGEE. The germline V and J ends were trimmed by 3 bases and 4 bases, with 7 bases remaining between them. CDR3 length: 12 amino acids. The CDR3 is CASSAHSYGYTF. For the CDR3, the DNA is TGTGCCAGCAGCGCTCACAGCTATGGCTACACCTTC. The full variable domain, in which reference TRBV9 and TRBJ1-2 provide the parts outside the CDR3, is DSGVTQTPKHLITATGQRVTLRCSPRSGDLSVYWYQQSLDQGLQFLIQYYNGEERAKGNILERFSAQQFPDLHSELNLSSLELGDSALYFCASSAHSYGYTFGSGTRLTVV.

V is TRBV18 and J is TRBJ1-5, with D hard to call. This CDR3 has 13 residues. V was pared by 6 bases and J by 1 base, with 7 bases between. The germline V gene has CDR1 KGHSH and CDR2 LQKENI. The CDR3 coding sequence is TGTGCCAGCTCTCCTCCCAGCAATCAGCCCCAGCATTTT. Its protein product is CASSPPSNQPQHF.

This clone has only a few counts. The CDR3 here is CASSPGLLSYNEQFF. The CDR3, as DNA: TGTGCCAGCTCACCAGGACTCCTGTCCTACAATGAGCAGTTCTTC. This sequence joins TRBV18 and TRBJ2-1; maybe TRBD2 (5 bases). The CDR3 runs 15 residues. Trimming removed 2 bases from V and 1 base from J, with 9 bases in between. CDR1 and CDR2 from the germline V gene are KGHSH and LQKENI.

The CDR3, as DNA: TGCAGTGCTAGTAGGCCGAGGGCAAGGGCAGATACGCAGTATTTT. Amino acids: CSASRPRARADTQYF. The chain uses TRBV20-1 and TRBJ2-3; TRBD2 is a possible D gene (5 bases). The CDR3 has 15 residues. The V end was cut by 3 bases, the J end by 4 bases, with 17 bases between. Per the germline V gene, CDR1 is DFQATT and CDR2 is SNEGSKA (reference sequence).

This chain links TRBV6-5 with TRBJ1-5; 8 bases fit TRBD1. J gave up 2 bases and V 5 bases, and 5 bases lay outside the gene matches. The CDR3 has 15 residues. The germline V gene has CDR1 MNHEY and CDR2 SVGAGI. CDR3 DNA: TGTGCCAGCAGTCGACAGGGGACTCGCAATCAGCCCCAGCATTTT. As protein: CASSRQGTRNQPQHF.

V is TRBV2 and J is TRBJ1-4, with D uncertain. The V and J ends lost 9 bases and 3 bases respectively, with 8 bases between them. The CDR3 length is 12 residues. CDR1 and CDR2 from the germline V gene are SNHLY and FYNNEI. CDR3 region: CASSLSNEKLFF. CDR3 in DNA: TGTGCCAGTTCACTGTCTAATGAAAAACTGTTTTTT.

The chain uses TRBV7-3 and TRBJ2-2; D possibly corresponds to TRBD1 (6 bases). The V and J ends lost 4 bases and 3 bases respectively, with 9 bases between them. Germline CDR1 reads SGHTA; CDR2 reads FQGTGA. This CDR3 is built from 14 residues. The CDR3 loop reads CASSSGVYTGELFF. The CDR3 nucleotides read TGTGCCAGCAGCTCAGGGGTCTACACCGGGGAGCTGTTTTTT.